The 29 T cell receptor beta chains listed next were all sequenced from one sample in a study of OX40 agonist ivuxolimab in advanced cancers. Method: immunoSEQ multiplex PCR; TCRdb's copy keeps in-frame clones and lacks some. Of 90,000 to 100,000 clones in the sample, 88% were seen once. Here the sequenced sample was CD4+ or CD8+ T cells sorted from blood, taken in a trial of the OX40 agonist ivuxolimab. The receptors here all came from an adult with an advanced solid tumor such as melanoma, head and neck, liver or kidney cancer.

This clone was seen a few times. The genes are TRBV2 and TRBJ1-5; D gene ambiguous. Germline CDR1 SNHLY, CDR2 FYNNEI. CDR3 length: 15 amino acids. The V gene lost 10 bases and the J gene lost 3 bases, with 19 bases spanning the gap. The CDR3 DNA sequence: TGTGCCACCACTGCGGTTGGCGGCGCCAATCAGCCCCAGCATTTT. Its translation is CATTAVGGANQPQHF.

The CDR3 coding sequence is TGTGCCAGCAGCCCAGCGGCGGTGCGGGATACGCAGTATTTT. This encodes CASSPAAVRDTQYF. The chain is built from TRBV7-6 and TRBJ2-3; D is perhaps TRBD2 (5 bases). Trimming shortened V by 5 bases and J by 6 bases, and 15 bases separated the two germline ends. CDR1 and CDR2 (germline): SGHVS, FNYEAQ. The CDR3 has 14 residues.

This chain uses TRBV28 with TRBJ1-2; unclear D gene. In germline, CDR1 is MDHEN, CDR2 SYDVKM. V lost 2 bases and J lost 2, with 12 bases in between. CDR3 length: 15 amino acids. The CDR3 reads CASSLGDATNYGYTF. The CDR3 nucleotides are TGTGCCAGCAGTTTAGGTGACGCGACCAACTATGGCTACACCTTC.

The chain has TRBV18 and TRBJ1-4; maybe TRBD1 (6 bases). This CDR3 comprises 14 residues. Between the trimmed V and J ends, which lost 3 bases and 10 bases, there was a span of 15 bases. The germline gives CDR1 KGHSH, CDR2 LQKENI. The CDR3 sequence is CASSPEPGQPKLFF. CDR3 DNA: TGTGCCAGCTCACCTGAACCGGGACAACCAAAACTGTTTTTT. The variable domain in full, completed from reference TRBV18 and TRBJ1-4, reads NAGVMQNPRHLVRRRGQEARLRCSPMKGHSHVYWYRQLPEEGLKFMVYLQKENIIDESGMPKERFSAEFPKEGPSILRIQQVVRGDSAAYFCASSPEPGQPKLFFGSGTQLSVL.

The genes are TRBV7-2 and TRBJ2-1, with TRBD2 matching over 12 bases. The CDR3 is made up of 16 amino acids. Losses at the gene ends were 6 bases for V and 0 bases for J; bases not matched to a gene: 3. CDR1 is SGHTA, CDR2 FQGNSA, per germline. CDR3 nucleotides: TGTGCCAGCAGACAGACTAGCGGGAGCTCCTACAATGAGCAGTTCTTC. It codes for CASRQTSGSSYNEQFF.

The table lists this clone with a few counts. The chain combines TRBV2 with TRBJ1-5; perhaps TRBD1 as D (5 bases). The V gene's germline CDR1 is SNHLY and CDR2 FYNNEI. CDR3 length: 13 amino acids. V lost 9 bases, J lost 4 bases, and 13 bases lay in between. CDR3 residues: CASRLDRNQPQHF. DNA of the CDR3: TGTGCCAGTCGCCTCGACAGAAATCAGCCCCAGCATTTT.

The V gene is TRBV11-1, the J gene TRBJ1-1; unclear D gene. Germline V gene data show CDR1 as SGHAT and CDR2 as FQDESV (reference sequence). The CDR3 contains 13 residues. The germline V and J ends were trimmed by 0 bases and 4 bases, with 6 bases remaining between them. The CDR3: CASSLAVSTEAFF. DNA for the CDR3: TGTGCCAGCAGCTTAGCGGTCAGCACTGAAGCTTTCTTT.

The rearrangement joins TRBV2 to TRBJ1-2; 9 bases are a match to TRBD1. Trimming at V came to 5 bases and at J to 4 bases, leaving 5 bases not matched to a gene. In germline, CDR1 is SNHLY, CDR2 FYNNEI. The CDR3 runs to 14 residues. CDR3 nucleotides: TGTGCCAGCAGTCAGGACAGGGGCACCTATGGCTACACCTTC. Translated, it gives CASSQDRGTYGYTF.

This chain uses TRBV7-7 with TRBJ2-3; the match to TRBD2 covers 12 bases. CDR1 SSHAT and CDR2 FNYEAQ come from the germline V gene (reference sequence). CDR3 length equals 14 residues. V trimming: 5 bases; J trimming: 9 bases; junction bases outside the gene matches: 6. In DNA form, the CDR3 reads TGTGCCAGCAGCCAGACTAGCGGGAGTCCGACGCAGTATTTT. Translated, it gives CASSQTSGSPTQYF.

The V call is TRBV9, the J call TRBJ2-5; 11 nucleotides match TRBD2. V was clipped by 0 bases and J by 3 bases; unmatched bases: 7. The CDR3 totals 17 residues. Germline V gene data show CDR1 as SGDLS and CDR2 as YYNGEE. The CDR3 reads CASSVGVAGGGEETQYF. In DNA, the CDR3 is TGTGCCAGCAGCGTAGGGGTAGCGGGAGGGGGAGAAGAGACCCAGTACTTC.

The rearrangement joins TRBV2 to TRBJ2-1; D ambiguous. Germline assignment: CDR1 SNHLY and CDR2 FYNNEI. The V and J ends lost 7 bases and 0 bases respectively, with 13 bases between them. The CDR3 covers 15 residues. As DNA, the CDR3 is TGTGCCAGCAACCTGGCCGATAGCTCCTACAATGAGCAGTTCTTC. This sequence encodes CASNLADSSYNEQFF.

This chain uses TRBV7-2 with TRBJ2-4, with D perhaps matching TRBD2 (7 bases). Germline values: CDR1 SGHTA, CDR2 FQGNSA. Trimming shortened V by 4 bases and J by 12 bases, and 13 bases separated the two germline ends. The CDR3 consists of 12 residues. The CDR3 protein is CASSSRAGAQYF. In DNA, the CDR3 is TGTGCCAGCAGCTCGCGGGCGGGGGCTCAGTACTTC. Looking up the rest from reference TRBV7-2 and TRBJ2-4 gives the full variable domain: GAGVSQSPSNKVTEKGKDVELRCDPISGHTALYWYRQSLGQGLEFLIYFQGNSAPDKSGLPSDRFSAERTGGSVSTLTIQRTQQEDSAVYLCASSSRAGAQYFGAGTRLSVL.

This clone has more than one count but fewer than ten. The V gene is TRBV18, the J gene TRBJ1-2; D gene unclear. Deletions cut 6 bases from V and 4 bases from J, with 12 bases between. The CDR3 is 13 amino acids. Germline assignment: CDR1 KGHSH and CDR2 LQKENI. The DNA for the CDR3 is TGTGCCAGCTCGTCCACTGAGAGCTATGGCTACACCTTC. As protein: CASSSTESYGYTF.

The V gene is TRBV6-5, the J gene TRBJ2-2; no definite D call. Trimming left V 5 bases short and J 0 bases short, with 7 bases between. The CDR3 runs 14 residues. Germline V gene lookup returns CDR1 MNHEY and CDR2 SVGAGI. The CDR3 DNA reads TGTGCCAGCAGTAAGGGTTCGAACACCGGGGAGCTGTTTTTT. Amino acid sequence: CASSKGSNTGELFF.

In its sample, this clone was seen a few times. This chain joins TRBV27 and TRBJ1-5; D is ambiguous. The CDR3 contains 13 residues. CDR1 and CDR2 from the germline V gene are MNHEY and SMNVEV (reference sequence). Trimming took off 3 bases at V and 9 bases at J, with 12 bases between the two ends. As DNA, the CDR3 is TGTGCCAGCAGTTTCGGGCGGCTTACGCCCCAGCATTTT. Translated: CASSFGRLTPQHF.

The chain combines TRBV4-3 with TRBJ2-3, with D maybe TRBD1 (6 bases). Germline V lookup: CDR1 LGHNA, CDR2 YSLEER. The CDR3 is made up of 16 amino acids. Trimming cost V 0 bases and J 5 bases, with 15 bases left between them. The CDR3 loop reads CASSQDRQGIGDTQYF. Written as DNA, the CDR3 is TGCGCCAGCAGCCAAGATAGGCAGGGGATTGGAGATACGCAGTATTTT.

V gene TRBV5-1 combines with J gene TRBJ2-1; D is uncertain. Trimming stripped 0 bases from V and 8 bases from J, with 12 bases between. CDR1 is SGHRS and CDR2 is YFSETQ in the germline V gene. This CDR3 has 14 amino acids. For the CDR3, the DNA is TGCGCCAGCAGCTTGGATGGGAATCAATATGAGCAGTTCTTC. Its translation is CASSLDGNQYEQFF.

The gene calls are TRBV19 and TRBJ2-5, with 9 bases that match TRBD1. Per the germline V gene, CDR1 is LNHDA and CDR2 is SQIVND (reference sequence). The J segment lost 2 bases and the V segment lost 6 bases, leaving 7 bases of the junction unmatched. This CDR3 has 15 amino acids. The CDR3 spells CASSAQGTGQETQYF. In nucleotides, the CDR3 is TGTGCCAGTAGCGCCCAGGGGACAGGGCAAGAGACCCAGTACTTC.

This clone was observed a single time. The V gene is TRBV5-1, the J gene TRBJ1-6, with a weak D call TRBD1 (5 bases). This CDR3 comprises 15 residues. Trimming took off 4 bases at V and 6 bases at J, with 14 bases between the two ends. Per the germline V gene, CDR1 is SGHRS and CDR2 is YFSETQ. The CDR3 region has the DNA TGCGCCAGCAGCCCCTTGGCGGGGACTAATTCACCCCTCCACTTT. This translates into CASSPLAGTNSPLHF.

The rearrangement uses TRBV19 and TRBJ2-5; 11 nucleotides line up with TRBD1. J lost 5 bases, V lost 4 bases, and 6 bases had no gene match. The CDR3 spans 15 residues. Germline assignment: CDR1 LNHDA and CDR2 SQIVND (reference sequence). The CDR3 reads CASSRGQGAGETQYF. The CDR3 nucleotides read TGTGCCAGTAGTAGAGGACAGGGGGCCGGTGAGACCCAGTACTTC. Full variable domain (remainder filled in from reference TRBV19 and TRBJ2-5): DGGITQSPKYLFRKEGQNVTLSCEQNLNHDAMYWYRQDPGQGLRLIYYSQIVNDFQKGDIAEGYSVSREKKESFPLTVTSAQKNPTAFYLCASSRGQGAGETQYFGPGTRLLVL.

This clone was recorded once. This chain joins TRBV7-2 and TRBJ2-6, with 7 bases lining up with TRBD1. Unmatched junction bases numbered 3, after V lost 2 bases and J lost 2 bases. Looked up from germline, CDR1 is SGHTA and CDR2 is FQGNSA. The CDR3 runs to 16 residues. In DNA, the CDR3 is TGTGCCAGCAGCTTATACAGGGGCCCTGGGGCCAACGTCCTGACTTTC. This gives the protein CASSLYRGPGANVLTF.

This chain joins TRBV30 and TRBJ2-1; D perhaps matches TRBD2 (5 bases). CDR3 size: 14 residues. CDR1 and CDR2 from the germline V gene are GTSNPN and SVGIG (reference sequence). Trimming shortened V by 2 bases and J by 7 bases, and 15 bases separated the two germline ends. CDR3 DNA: TGTGCCTGGAGTCTGGACTTCTCGGGGAATGAGCAGTTCTTC. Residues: CAWSLDFSGNEQFF.

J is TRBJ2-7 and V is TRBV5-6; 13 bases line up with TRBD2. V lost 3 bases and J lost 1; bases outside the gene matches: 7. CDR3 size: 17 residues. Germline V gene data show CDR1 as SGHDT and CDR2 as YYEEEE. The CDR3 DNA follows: TGTGCCAGCAGCTCCCGGGGACTAGCGGGGCCATCCTACGAGCAGTACGTC. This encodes CASSSRGLAGPSYEQYV.

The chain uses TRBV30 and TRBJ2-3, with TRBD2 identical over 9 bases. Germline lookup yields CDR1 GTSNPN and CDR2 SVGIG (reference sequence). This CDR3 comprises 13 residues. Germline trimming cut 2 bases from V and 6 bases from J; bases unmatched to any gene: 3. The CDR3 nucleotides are TGTGCCTGGAGTATAGGGACTAGCGATACGCAGTATTTT. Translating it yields CAWSIGTSDTQYF.

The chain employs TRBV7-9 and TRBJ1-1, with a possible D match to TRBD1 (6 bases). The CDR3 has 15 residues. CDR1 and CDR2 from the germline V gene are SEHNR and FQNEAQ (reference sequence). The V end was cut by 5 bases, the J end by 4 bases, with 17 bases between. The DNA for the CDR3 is TGTGCCAGCAGCCCTAGGGGGGGGCTGGGCACTGAAGCTTTCTTT. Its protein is CASSPRGGLGTEAFF.

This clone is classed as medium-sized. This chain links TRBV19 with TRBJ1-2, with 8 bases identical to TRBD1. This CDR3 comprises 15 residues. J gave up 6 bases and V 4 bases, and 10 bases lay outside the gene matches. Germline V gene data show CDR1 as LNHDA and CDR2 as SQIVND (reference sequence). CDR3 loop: CASSTITGTGHGYTF. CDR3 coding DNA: TGTGCCAGTAGTACTATAACCGGGACAGGCCATGGCTACACCTTC.

The CDR3 coding sequence is TGTGCCAGCAGTCCCGGGGTCTACAATGAGCAGTTCTTC. It specifies CASSPGVYNEQFF. J is TRBJ2-1 and V is TRBV6-1; perhaps TRBD2 as D (5 bases). The CDR3 contains 13 residues. V was trimmed by 5 bases and J by 3 bases, leaving 8 bases between them. CDR1 is MNHNS, CDR2 SASEGT, per germline.

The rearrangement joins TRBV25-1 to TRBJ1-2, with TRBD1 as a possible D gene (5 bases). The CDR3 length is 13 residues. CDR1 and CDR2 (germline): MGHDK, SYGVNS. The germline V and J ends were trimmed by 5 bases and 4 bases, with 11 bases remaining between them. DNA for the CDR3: TGTGCCAGCAGTCGCCAGGGAAGCTATGGCTACACCTTC. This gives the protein CASSRQGSYGYTF.

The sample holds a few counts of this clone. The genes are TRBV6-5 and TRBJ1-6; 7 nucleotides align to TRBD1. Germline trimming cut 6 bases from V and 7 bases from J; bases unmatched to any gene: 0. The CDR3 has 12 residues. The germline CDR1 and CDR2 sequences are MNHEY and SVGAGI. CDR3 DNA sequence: TGTGCCAGCAGGACAGGGAATTCACCCCTCCACTTT. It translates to CASRTGNSPLHF.